This TCR beta chain was recovered during a study of coeliac disease. Study-wide background: The study queried TRBV7-2 bias without high-resolution HLA data.

Germline V gives CDR1 LNHDA, CDR2 SQIVND (reference sequence). V was trimmed by 2 bases and J by 5 bases, leaving 18 bases between them. This CDR3 contains 16 residues. The data were produced by immunoSEQ multiplex PCR, yet TCRdb's version contains in-frame clones alone and is incomplete. The sample shows 4,000 to 5,000 clones, less than 65% of them seen only once. This clone has just a few counts. This receptor was identified in a woman aged 18-29 years with active celiac disease. The chain couples TRBV19 to TRBJ1-1; weak D call: TRBD1 (5 bases). The specimen sequenced was intraepithelial lymphocytes from the gut. As DNA, the CDR3 is TGTGCCAGTAGTATAACAGTCAGGACATTTAATACTGAAGCTTTCTTT. The encoded protein is CASSITVRTFNTEAFF.